The TCR beta chain described here comes from a study of cytomegalovirus exposure and HLA in healthy donors. Study-wide results and limits: In vitro testing confirmed a few CMV-associated chains as specific for CMV antigens. There were some V segments, including TRBV6-2 and TRBV6-3, excluded as indistinguishable.

PCR involved 60 Vbeta and 13 Jbeta primers. TCRdb keeps only in-frame clones here, not all; method: immunoSEQ multiplex PCR. The table includes around 180,000 clones, roughly 86% detected once. About this clone: Its antigen is currently unknown.

Per the germline V gene, CDR1 is LGHNA and CDR2 is YSLEER. This CDR3 comprises 17 residues. V lost 0 bases and J lost 4; bases outside the gene matches: 8. Material for sequencing was PBMCs. V gene TRBV4-3 combines with J gene TRBJ2-1; 8 bases are shared with TRBD2. The source is a woman between 18 and 30 years old in good health and CMV-seronegative. The CDR3, as DNA: TGCGCCAGCAGCCAAGATTGGGCACTAGCGGTTTACAATGAGCAGTTCTTC. Encoded protein: CASSQDWALAVYNEQFF.